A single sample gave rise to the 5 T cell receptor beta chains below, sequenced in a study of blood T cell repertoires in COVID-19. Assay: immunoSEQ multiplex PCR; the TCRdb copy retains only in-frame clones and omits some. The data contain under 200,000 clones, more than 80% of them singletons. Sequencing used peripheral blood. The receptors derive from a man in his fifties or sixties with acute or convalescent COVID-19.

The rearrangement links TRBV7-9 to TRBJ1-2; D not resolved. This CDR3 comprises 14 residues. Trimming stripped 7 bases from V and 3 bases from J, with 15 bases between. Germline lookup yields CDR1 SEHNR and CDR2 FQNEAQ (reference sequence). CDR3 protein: CASTLAPADYGYTF. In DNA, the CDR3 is TGTGCCAGCACCCTAGCCCCGGCGGACTATGGCTACACCTTC.

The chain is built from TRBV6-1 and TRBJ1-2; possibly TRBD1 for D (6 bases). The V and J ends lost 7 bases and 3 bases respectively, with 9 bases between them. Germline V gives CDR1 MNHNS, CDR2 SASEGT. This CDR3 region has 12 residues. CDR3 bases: TGTGCCAGCACCAGGGGTGACTATGGCTACACCTTC. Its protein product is CASTRGDYGYTF.

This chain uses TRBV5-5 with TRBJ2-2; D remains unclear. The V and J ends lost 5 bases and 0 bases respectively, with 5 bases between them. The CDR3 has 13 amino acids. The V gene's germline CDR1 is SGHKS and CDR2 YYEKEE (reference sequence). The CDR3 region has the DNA TGTGCCAGCAGTTCAGCGAACACCGGGGAGCTGTTTTTT. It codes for CASSSANTGELFF.

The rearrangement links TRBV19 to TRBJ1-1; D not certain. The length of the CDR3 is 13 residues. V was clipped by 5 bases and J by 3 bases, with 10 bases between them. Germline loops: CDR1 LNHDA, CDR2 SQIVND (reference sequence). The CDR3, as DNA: TGTGCCAGTAGTTTTCTCCGGGACACTGAAGCTTTCTTT. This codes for CASSFLRDTEAFF.

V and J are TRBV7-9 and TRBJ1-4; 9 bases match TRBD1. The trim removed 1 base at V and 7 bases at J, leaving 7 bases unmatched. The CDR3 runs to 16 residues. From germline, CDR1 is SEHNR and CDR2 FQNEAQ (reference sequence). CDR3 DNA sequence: TGTGCCAGCAGCTTAGGGGCAGGACAGGGGACTGAAAAACTGTTTTTT. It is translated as CASSLGAGQGTEKLFF.